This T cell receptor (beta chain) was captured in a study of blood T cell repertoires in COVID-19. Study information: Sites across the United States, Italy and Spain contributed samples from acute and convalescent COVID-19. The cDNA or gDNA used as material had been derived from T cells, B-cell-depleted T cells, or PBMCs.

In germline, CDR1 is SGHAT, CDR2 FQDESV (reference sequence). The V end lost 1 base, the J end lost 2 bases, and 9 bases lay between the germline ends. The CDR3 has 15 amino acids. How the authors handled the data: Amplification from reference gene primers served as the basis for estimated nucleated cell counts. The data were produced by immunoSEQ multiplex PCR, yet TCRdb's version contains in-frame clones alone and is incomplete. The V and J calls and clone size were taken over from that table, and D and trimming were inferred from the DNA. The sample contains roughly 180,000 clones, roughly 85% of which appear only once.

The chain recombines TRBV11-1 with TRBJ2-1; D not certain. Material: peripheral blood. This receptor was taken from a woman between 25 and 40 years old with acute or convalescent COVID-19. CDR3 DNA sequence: TGTGCCAGCAGCTTAGAGGAGTCTACCTACAATGAGCAGTTCTTC. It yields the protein CASSLEESTYNEQFF.